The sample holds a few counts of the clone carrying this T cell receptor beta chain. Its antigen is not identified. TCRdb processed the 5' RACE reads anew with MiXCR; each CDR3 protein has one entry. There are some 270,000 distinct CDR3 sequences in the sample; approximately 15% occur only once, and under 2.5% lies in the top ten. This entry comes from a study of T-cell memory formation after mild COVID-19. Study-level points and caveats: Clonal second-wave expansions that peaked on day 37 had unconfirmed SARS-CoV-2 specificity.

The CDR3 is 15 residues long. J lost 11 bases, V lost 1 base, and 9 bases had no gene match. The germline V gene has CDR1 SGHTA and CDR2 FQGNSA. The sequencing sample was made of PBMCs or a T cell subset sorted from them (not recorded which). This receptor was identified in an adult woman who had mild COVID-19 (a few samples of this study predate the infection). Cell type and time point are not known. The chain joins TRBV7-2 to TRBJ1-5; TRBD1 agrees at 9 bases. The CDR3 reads CASSLENTGGLAQHF. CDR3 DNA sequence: TGTGCCAGCAGCTTAGAAAATACAGGGGGCTTGGCCCAGCATTTT. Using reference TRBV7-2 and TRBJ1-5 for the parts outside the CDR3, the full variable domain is GAGVSQSPSNKVTEKGKDVELRCDPISGHTALYWYRQSLGQGLEFLIYFQGNSAPDKSGLPSDRFSAERTGGSVSTLTIQRTQQEDSAVYLCASSLENTGGLAQHFGDGTRLSIL.